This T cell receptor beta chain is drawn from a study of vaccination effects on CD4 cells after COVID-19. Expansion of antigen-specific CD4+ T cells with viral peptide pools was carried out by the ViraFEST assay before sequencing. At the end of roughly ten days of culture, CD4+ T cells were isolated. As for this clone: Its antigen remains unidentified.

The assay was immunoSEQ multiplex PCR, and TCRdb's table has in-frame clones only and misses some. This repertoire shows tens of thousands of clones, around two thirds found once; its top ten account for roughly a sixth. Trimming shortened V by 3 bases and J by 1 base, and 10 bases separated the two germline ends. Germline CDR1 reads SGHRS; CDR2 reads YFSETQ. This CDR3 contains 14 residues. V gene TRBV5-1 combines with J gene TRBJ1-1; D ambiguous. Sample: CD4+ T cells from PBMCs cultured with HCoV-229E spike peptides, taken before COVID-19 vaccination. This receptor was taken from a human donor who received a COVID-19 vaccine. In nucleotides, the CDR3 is TGCGCCAGCAGCTCGTTAGATACGAACACTGAAGCTTTCTTT. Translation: CASSSLDTNTEAFF. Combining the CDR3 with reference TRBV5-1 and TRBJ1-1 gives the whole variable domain KAGVTQTPRYLIKTRGQQVTLSCSPISGHRSVSWYQQTPGQGLQFLFEYFSETQRNKGNFPGRFSGRQFSNSRSEMNVSTLELGDSALYLCASSSLDTNTEAFFGQGTRLTVV.